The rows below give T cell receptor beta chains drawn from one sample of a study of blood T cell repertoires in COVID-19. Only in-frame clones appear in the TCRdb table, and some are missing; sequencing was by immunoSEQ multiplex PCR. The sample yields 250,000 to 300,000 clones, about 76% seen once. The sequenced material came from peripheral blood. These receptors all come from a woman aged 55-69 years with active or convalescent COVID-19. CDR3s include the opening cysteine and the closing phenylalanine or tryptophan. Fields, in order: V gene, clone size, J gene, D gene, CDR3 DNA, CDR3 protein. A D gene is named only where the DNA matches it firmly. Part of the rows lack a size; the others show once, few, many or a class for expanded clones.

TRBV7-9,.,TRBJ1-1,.,TGTGCCAGCAGCTCAACCATTGGACAGCGTGAAGCTTTCTTT,CASSSTIGQREAFF
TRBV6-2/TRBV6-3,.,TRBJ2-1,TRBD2,TGTGCCAGCAGTTATCGCTGGACTAGCGGAGGAGTCGATGAGCAGTTCTTC,CASSYRWTSGGVDEQFF
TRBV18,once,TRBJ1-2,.,TGTGCCAGCTCACCCAGCAGGGTAGCTAACTATGGCTACACCTTC,CASSPSRVANYGYTF
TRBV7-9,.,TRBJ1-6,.,TGTGCCAGCAGCTCCCTCTCAGGGTCTAATTCACCCCTCCACTTT,CASSSLSGSNSPLHF
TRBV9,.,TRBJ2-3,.,TGTGCCAGCAGCATCTGGGGGCGAGATACGCAGTATTTT,CASSIWGRDTQYF
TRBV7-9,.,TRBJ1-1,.,TGTGCCAGCAGCTTAGCGGCGGGATTGAACACTGAAGCTTTCTTT,CASSLAAGLNTEAFF
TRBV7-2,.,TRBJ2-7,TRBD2,TGTGCCAGCAGCTTCCGACTAGCGGTTAACGAGCAGTACTTC,CASSFRLAVNEQYF
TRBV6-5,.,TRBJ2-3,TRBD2,TGTGCCAGCAGTTCCAGCGGGGGATGGGATACGCAGTATTTT,CASSSSGGWDTQYF
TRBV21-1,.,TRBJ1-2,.,TGTGCCAGCAGCAGAGACAGGGGGCGCCTAACCTTC,CASSRDRGRLTF
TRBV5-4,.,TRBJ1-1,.,TGTGCCAGCAGCATGACAGGGAACACTGAAGCTTTCTTT,CASSMTGNTEAFF
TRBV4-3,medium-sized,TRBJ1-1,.,TGCGCCAGCAGCCAAGGTTTGGGGGCAACTGAAGCTTTCTTT,CASSQGLGATEAFF
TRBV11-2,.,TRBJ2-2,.,TGTGCCAGCAGCTTGAGGTCGGGTTCCGGGGAGCTGTTTTTT,CASSLRSGSGELFF
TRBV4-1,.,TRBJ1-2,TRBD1,TGCGCCAGCAGCCAAGATCCAGGGGGCGACTATGGCTACACCTTC,CASSQDPGGDYGYTF
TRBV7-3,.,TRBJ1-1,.,TGTGCCAGCAGCAGAACCCCATGGAGCACTGAAGCTTTCTTT,CASSRTPWSTEAFF
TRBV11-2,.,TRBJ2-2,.,TGTGCCAGCAGAAGGAGGGATGCCGGGGAGCTGTTTTTT,CASRRRDAGELFF
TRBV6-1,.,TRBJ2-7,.,TGTGCCAGCAGTGAGGCCCTAGACGAGCAGTACTTC,CASSEALDEQYF
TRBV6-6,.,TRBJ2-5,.,TGTGCCAGCAGTGGCCCCCAGGGCCAGGAGACCCAGTACTTC,CASSGPQGQETQYF
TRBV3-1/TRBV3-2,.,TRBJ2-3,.,TGTGCCAGCAGCCATGACTTAGCCGCTAGCACAGATACGCAGTATTTT,CASSHDLAASTDTQYF
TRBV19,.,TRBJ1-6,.,TGTGCCAGTAGCCCGACAGGCCGCTCCTATAATTCACCCCTCCACTTT,CASSPTGRSYNSPLHF
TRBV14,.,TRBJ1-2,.,TGTGCCAGCAGCCAAGGGGGGGGCTATGGCTACACCTTC,CASSQGGGYGYTF
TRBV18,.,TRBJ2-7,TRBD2,TGTGCCAGCTCACCACTTGGACTAGCGGGGGGATCCTACGAGCAGTACTTC,CASSPLGLAGGSYEQYF
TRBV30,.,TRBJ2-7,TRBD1,TGTGCCTGGAGAACCACGGGACAGGGGGCTTACGAGCAGTACTTC,CAWRTTGQGAYEQYF
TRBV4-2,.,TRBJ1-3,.,TGTGCCAGCAGCCAGACAGGCTCTGGAAACACCATATATTTT,CASSQTGSGNTIYF
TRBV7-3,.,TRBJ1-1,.,TGTGCCAGCAGCTTAGATGGGGCGGCGAACACTGAAGCTTTCTTT,CASSLDGAANTEAFF
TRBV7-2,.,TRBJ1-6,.,TGTGCCAGCAGCCCAGACGGGTTGAGGCATTCACCCCTCCACTTT,CASSPDGLRHSPLHF
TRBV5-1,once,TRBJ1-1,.,TGCGCCAGCCAGACCTTGGGAGTGAGGGCTGAAGCTTTCTTT,CASQTLGVRAEAFF
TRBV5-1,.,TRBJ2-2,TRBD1,TGCGCCAGCACGGAGACAGGGAATACCGGGGAGCTGTTTTTT,CASTETGNTGELFF
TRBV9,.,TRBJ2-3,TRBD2,TGTGCCAGCAGCCTCGGACTAGCGACAGATACGCAGTATTTT,CASSLGLATDTQYF
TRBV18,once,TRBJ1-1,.,TGTGCCAGCTCACCGAGCGGGCGGATCACTGAAGCTTTCTTT,CASSPSGRITEAFF
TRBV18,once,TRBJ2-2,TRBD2,TGTGCCAGCTCTCCGCGGGGGGGTCCGAACACCGGGGAGCTGTTTTTT,CASSPRGGPNTGELFF
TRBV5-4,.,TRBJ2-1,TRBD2,TGTGCCAGCAGTGACCAGCGGGGGCCCAATGAGCAGTTCTTC,CASSDQRGPNEQFF
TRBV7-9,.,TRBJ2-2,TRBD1,TGTGCCAGCAGCCTAGGGACAGGAGGACTCTTGAACACCGGGGAGCTGTTTTTT,CASSLGTGGLLNTGELFF
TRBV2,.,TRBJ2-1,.,TGTGCCAGCATTACGAGTGAGCAGTTCTTC,CASITSEQFF
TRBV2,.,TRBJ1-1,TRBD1,TGTGCCAGCAGGGGACAGGGGCGGAACACTGAAGCTTTCTTT,CASRGQGRNTEAFF
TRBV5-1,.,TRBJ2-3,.,TGCGCCAGCTCTCACAGTTCAAGAACAGATACGCAGTATTTT,CASSHSSRTDTQYF
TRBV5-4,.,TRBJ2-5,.,TGTGCCAGCAGCTTGTCCCAGGGGGAGACCCAGTACTTC,CASSLSQGETQYF
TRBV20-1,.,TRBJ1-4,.,TGCAGTCCAGGAAGGGGTGGAAAACTGTTTTTT,CSPGRGGKLFF
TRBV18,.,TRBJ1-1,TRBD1,TGTGCCAGCTCACAGGACAGACAGGGATCCTATGAAGCTTTCTTT,CASSQDRQGSYEAFF
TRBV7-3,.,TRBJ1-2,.,TGTGCCAGCAGCTTAAATTCCAACTCGAACTATGGCTACACCTTC,CASSLNSNSNYGYTF
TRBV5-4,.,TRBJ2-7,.,TGTGCCAGCAGCATGCAAGACAGGTACGAGCAGTACTTC,CASSMQDRYEQYF
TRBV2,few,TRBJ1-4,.,TGTGCCAGCAGGCCTAGGACAGCAACTAATGAAAAACTGTTTTTT,CASRPRTATNEKLFF
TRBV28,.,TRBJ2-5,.,TGTGCCAGCATGAGATCGTACCAAGAGACCCAGTACTTC,CASMRSYQETQYF
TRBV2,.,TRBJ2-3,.,TGTGCCAGCAGCGACAGGAGAACCCACACAGATACGCAGTATTTT,CASSDRRTHTDTQYF
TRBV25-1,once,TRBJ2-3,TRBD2,TGTGCCAGCAGTGAATTAGGCGGGGGGCGCACAGATACGCAGTATTTT,CASSELGGGRTDTQYF
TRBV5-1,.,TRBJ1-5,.,TGCGCCAGCAGCCATGACAGCCCGGATCAGCCCCAGCATTTT,CASSHDSPDQPQHF
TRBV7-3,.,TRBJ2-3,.,TGTGCCAGCAGCTTAACCGGGGGGCGCCTCACAGATACGCAGTATTTT,CASSLTGGRLTDTQYF
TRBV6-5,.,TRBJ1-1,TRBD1,TGTGCCAGCAGGACGGGACAGGGGTTCACTGAAGCTTTCTTT,CASRTGQGFTEAFF
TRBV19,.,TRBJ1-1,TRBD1,TGTGCCAGTAGTGGACGGACAGGGACTCCCTTCACTGAAGCTTTCTTT,CASSGRTGTPFTEAFF
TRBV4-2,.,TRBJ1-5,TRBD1,TGTGCCAGCAGCCGGGAGGGACAGGGTACTCAGCCCCAGCATTTT,CASSREGQGTQPQHF
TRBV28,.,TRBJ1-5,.,TGTGCCGGCAGGGGAGGCAATCAGCCCCAGCATTTT,CAGRGGNQPQHF
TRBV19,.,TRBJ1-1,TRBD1,TGTGCCAGCGCCCGGGACAGGGCAGGGAACACTGAAGCTTTCTTT,CASARDRAGNTEAFF
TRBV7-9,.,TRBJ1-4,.,TGTGCCAGCAGCTCAGGGGTTAGGAATGAAAAACTGTTTTTT,CASSSGVRNEKLFF
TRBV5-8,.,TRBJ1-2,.,TGTGCCAGCAGCTTGGCGTTCTATGGCTACACCTTC,CASSLAFYGYTF
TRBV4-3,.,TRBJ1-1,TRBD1,TGCGCCAGCAGAGACGGGACAGGGGGCTTGAACACTGAAGCTTTCTTT,CASRDGTGGLNTEAFF
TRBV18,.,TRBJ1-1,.,TGTGCCAGCTCACCACTGACAGATGAAGCTTTCTTT,CASSPLTDEAFF
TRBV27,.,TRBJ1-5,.,TGTGCCAGCAGTTTAACCCCTCCACACAATCAGCCCCAGCATTTT,CASSLTPPHNQPQHF
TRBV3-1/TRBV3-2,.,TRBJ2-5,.,TGTGCCAGCAGCCAAGGAGGACTAACTTCGAGTTTCCAAGAGACCCAGTACTTC,CASSQGGLTSSFQETQYF
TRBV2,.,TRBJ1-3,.,TGTGCCAGCAGGCAATACCCACAGAGCTCTGGAAACACCATATATTTT,CASRQYPQSSGNTIYF
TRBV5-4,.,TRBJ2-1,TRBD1,TGTGCCAGCAGCTTGGGAGTTTCCGGGACAGGGTTCAACAATGAGCAGTTCTTC,CASSLGVSGTGFNNEQFF